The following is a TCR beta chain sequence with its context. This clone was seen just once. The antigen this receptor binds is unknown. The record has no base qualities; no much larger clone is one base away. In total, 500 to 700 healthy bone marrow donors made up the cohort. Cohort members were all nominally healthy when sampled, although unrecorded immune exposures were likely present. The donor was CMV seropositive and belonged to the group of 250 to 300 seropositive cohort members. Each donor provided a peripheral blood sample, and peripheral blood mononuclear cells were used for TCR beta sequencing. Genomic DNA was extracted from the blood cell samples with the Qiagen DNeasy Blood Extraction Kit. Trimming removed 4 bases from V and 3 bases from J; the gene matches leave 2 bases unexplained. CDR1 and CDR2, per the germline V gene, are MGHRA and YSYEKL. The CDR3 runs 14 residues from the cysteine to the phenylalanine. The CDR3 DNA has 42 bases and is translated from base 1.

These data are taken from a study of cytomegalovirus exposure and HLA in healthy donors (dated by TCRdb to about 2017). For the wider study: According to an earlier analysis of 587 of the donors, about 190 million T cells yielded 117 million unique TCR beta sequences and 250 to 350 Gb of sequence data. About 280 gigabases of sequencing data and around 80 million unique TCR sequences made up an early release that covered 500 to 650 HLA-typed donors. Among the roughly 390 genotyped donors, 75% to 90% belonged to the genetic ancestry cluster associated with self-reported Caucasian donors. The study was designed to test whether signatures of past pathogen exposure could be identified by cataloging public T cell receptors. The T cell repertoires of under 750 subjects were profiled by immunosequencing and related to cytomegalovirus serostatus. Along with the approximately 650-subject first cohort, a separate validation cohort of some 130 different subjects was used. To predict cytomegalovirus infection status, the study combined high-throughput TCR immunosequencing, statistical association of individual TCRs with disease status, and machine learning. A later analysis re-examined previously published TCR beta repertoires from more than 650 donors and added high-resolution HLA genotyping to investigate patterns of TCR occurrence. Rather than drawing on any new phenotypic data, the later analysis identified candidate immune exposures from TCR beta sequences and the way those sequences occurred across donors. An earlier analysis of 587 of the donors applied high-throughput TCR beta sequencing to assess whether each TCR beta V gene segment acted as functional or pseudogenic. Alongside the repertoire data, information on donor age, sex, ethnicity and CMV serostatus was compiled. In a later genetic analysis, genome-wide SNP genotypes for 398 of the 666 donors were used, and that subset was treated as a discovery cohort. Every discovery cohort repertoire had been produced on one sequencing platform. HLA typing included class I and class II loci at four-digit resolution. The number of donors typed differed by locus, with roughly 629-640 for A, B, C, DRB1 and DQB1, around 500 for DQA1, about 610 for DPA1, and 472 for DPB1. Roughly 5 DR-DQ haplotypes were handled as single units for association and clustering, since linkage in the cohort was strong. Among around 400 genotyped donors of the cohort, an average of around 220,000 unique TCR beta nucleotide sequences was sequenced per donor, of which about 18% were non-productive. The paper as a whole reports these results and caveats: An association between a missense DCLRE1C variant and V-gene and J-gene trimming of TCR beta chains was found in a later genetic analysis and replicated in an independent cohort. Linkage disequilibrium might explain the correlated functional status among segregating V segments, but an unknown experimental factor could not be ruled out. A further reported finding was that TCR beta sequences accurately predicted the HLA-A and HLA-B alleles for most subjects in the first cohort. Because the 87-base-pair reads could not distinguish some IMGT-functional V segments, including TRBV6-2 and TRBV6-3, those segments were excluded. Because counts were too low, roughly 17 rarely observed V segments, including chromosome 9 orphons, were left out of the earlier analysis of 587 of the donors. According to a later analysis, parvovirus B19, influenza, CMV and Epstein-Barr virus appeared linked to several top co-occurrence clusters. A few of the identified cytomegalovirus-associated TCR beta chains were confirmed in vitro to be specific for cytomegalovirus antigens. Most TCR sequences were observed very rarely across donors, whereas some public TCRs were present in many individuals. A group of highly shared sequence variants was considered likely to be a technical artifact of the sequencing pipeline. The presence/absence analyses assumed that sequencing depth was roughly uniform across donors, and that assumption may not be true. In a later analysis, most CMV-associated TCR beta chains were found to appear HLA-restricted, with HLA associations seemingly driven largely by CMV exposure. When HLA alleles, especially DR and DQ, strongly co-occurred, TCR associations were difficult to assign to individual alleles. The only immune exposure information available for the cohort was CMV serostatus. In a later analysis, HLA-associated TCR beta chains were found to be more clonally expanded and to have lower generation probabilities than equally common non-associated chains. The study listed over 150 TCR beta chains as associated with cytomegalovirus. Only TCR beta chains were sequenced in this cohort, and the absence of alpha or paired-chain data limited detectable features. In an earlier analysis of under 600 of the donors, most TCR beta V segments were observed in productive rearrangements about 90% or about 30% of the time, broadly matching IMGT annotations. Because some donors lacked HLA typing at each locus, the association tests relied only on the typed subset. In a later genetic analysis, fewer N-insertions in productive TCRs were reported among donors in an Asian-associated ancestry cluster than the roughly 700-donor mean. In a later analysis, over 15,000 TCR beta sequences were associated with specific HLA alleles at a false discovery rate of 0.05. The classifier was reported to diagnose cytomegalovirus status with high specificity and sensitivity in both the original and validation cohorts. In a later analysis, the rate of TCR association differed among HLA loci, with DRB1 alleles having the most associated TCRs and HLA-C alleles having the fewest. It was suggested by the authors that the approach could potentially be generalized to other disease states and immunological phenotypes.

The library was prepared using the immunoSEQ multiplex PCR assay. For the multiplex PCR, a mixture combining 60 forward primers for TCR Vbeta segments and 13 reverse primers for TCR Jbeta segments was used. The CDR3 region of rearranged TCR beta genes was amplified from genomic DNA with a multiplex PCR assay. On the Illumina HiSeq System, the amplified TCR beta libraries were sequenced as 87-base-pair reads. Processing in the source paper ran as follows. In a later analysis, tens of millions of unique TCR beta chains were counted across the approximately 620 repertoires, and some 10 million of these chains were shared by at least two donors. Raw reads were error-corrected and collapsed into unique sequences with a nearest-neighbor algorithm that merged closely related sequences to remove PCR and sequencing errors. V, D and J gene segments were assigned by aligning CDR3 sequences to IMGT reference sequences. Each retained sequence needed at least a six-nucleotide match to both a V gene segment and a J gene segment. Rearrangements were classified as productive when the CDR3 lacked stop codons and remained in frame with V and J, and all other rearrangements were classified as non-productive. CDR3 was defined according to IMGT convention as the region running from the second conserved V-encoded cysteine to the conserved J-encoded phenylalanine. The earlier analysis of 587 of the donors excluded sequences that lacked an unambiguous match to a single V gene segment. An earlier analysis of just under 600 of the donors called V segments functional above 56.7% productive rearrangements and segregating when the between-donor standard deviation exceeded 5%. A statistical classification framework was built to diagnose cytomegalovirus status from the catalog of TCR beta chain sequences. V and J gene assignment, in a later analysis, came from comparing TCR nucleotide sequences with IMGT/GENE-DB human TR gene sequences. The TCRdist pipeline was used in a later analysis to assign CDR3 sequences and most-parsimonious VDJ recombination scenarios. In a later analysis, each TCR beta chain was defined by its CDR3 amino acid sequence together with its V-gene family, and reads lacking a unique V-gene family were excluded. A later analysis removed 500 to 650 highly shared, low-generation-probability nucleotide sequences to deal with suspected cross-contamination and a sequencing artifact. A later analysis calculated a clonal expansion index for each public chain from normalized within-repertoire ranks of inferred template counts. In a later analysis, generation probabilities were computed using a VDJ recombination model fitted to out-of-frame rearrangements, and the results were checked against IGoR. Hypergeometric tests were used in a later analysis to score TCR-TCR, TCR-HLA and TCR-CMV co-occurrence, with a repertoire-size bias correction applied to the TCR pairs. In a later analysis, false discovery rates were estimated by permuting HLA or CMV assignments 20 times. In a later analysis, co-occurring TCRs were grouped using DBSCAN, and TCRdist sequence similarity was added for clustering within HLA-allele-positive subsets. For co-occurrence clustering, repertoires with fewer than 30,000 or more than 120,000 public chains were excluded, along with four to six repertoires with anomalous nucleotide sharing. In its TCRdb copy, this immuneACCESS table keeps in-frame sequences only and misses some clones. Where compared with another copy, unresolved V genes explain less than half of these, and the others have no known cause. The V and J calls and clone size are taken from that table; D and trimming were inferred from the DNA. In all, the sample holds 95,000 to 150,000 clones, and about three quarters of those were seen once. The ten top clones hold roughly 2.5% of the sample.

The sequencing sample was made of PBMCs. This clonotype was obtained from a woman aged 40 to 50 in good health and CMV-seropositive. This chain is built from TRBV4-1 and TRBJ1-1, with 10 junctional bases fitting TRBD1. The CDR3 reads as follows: CASSRGTGDTEAFF. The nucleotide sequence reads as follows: TGCGCCAGCAGCCGAGGGACAGGGGACACTGAAGCTTTCTTT.